This record looks at one TCR beta chain sequence and its context. What it binds is not known. The data derive from a study of OX40 agonist ivuxolimab in advanced cancers. Looking at the study overall: Past anti-PD-1, anti-PD-L1 or anti-CTLA-4 therapy was accepted, and roughly 40% had received some. Partial responses occurred in three patients (one hepatocellular carcinoma, two cutaneous melanoma). The study, taken as a whole, reports: There were, on average, more expanded clones in CD8+ T cells than in CD4+. At 0.1 to 3.0 mg/kg, CD4+ and CD8+ blood T cells expanded clonally by week 6.

The germline V and J ends were trimmed by 5 bases and 0 bases, with 10 bases remaining between them. Germline assignment: CDR1 SGHTA and CDR2 FQGNSA. CDR3 size: 15 residues. The method was immunoSEQ multiplex PCR; TCRdb's version includes in-frame clones alone and lacks a portion of them. Of about 52,000 clones in the sample, about 82% were seen once. The sample in question was CD4+ or CD8+ T cells sorted from blood, obtained in a trial of the OX40 agonist ivuxolimab. J is TRBJ2-2 and V is TRBV7-2; D unresolved. This TCR came from an adult with an advanced solid tumor such as melanoma, head and neck, liver or kidney cancer. The CDR3 region is CASSRSGANTGELFF. CDR3 DNA sequence: TGTGCCAGCAGCCGGTCGGGTGCGAACACCGGGGAGCTGTTTTTT.